This TCR beta chain was captured by sequencing in a study of shared clonotypes between healthy human individuals. With 5 bases clipped from V and 6 bases from J, the junction kept 9 bases outside the gene matches. The CDR3 runs to 16 residues. Germline V gene lookup returns CDR1 MDHEN and CDR2 SYDVKM. Profiling relied on immunoSEQ multiplex PCR, and the TCRdb table lists in-frame clones only, not all of them. The sample lists some 1,400,000 clones, approximately 97% occurring once. Sequencing was performed on naive CD4+ T cells sorted from blood. Subset noted: CD45RA+ positively selected. This TCR was recovered from a man younger than 45 in good health. The chain joins TRBV28 to TRBJ2-1; 11 positions agree with TRBD2. CDR3 loop: CASSNSGTSGSNEQFF. CDR3 DNA: TGTGCCAGCAGTAATTCCGGGACTAGCGGATCCAATGAGCAGTTCTTC.